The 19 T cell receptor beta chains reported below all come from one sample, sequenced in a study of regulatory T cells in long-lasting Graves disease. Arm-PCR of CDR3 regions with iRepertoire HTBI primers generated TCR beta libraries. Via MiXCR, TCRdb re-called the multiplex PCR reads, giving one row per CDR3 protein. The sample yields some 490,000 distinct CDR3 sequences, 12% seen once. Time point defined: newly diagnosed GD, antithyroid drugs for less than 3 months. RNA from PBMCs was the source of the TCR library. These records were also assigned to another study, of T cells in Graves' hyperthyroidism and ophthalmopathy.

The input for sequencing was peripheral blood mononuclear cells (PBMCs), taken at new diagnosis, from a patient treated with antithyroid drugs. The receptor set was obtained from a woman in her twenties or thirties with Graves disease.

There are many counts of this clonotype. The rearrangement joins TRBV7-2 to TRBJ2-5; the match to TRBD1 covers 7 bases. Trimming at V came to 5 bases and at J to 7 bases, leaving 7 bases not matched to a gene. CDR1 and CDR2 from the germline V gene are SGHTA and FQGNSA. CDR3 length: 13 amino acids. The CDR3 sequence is CASSARQGLTQYF. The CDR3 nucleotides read TGTGCCAGCAGCGCACGACAGGGTCTGACCCAGTACTTC.

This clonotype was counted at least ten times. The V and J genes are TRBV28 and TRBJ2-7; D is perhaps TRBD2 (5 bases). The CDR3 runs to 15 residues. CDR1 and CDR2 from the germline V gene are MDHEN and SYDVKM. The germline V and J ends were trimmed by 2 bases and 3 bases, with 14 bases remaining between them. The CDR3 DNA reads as TGTGCCAGCAGTTTACCCGGCGGAGGCCGCTACGAGCAGTACTTC. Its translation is CASSLPGGGRYEQYF. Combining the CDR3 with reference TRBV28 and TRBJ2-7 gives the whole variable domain DVKVTQSSRYLVKRTGEKVFLECVQDMDHENMFWYRQDPGLGLRLIYFSYDVKMKEKGDIPEGYSVSREKKERFSLILESASTNQTSMYLCASSLPGGGRYEQYFGPGTRLTVT.

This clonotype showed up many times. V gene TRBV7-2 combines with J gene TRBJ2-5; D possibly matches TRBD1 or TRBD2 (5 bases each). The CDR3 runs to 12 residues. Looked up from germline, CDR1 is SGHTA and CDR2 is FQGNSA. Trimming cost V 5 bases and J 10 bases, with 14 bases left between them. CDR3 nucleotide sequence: TGTGCCAGCAGCCGTCGGGACGGAGGCCAGTACTTC. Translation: CASSRRDGGQYF.

CDR3 in amino acids: CASSYSRGEMNTEAFF. CDR3 DNA: TGTGCCAGCAGTTACTCGCGCGGGGAGATGAACACTGAAGCTTTCTTT. This chain uses TRBV6-5 with TRBJ1-1; D is unclear. CDR1 and CDR2 from the germline V gene are MNHEY and SVGAGI. V dropped 0 bases and J dropped 0 bases, with 11 bases sitting between them. CDR3 length: 16 residues.

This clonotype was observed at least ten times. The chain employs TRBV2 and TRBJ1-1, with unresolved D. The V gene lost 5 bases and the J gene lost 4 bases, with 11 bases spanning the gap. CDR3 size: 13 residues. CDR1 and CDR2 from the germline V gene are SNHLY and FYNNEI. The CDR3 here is CASSRGKGTEAFF. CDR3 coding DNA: TGTGCCAGCAGTCGGGGTAAGGGCACTGAAGCTTTCTTT.

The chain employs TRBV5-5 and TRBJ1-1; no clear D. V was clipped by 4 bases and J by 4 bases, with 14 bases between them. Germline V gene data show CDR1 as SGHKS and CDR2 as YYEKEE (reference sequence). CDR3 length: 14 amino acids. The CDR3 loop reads CASSPLIQVTEAFF. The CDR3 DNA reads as TGTGCCAGCAGCCCCCTCATACAAGTCACTGAAGCTTTCTTT.

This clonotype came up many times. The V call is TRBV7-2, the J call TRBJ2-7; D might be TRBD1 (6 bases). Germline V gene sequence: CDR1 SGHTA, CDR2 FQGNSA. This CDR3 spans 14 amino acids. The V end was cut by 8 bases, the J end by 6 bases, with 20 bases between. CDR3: CASGVQGSRFEQYF. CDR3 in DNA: TGTGCCAGCGGGGTACAGGGATCCCGGTTCGAGCAGTACTTC.

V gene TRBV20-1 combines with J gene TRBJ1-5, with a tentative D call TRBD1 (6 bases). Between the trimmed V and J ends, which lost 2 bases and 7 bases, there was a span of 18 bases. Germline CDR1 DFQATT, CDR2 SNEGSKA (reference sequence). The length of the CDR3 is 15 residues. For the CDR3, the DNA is TGCAGTGCTAGACAATCCCGGGGGGGCTGGCAGCCCCAGCATTTT. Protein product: CSARQSRGGWQPQHF.

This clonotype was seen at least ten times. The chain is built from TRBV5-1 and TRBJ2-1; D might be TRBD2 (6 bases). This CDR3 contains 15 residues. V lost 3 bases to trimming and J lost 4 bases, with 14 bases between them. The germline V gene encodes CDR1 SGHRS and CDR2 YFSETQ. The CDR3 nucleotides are TGCGCCAGCAGCTGGGCCGGGACTGGTTACAATGAGCAGTTCTTC. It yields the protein CASSWAGTGYNEQFF.

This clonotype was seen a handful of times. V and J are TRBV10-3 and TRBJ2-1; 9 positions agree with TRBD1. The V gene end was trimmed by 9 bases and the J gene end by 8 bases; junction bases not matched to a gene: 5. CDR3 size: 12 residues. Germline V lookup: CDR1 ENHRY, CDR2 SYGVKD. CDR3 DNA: TGTGCCATGGGACAGGGTTACGATGAGCAGTTCTTC. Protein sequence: CAMGQGYDEQFF.

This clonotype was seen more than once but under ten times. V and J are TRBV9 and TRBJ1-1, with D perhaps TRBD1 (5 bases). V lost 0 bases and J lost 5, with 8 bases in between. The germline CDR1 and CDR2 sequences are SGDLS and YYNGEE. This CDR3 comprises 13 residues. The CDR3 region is CASSVAGWTEAFF. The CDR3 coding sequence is TGTGCCAGCAGCGTAGCAGGGTGGACTGAAGCTTTCTTT.

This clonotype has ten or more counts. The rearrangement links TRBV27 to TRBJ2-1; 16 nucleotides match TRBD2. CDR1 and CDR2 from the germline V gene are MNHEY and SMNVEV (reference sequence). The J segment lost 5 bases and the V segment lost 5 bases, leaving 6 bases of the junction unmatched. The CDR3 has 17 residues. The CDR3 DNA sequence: TGTGCCAGCAGTCCCGGGACTAGCGGGAGGGTACACAATGAGCAGTTCTTC. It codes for CASSPGTSGRVHNEQFF.

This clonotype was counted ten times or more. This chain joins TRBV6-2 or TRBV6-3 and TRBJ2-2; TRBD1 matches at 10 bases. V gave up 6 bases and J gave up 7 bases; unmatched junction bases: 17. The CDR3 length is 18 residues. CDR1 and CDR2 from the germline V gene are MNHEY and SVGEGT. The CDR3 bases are TGTGCCAGCAGCCCTCTGGGGCCTGGGACAGGGGCAGGCGGGGAGCTGTTTTTT. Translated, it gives CASSPLGPGTGAGGELFF.

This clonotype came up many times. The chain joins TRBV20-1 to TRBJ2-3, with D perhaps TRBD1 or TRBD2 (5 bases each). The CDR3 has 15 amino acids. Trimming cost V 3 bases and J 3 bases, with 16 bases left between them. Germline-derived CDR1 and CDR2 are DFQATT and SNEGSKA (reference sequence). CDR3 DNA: TGCAGTGCTAGGGGACCCCTGGGGAATACAGATACGCAGTATTTT. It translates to CSARGPLGNTDTQYF.

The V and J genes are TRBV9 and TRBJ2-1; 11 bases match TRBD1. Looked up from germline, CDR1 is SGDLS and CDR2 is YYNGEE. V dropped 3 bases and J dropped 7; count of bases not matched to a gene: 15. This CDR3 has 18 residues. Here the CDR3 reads CASSERGTGTGGWNEQFF. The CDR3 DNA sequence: TGTGCCAGCAGCGAACGAGGTACCGGGACAGGGGGTTGGAATGAGCAGTTCTTC.

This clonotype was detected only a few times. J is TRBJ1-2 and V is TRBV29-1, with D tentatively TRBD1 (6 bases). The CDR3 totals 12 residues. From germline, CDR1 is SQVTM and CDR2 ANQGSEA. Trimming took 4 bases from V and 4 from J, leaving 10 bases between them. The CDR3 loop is CSVVTGPYGYTF. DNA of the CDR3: TGCAGCGTTGTTACAGGGCCCTATGGCTACACCTTC.

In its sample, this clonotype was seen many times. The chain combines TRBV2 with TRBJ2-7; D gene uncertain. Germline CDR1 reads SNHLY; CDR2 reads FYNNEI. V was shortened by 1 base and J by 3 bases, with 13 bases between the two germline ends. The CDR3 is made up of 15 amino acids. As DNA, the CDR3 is TGTGCCAGCAGTGAAGGCACACTCTGGAGCTACGAGCAGTACTTC. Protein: CASSEGTLWSYEQYF.

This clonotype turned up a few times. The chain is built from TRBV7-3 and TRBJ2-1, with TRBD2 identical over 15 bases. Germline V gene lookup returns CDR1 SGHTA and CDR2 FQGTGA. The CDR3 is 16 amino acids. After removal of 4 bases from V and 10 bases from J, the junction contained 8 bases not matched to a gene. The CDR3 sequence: CASSWGTSGRTEEQFF. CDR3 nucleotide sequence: TGTGCCAGCAGCTGGGGGACTAGCGGGAGGACAGAAGAGCAGTTCTTC.

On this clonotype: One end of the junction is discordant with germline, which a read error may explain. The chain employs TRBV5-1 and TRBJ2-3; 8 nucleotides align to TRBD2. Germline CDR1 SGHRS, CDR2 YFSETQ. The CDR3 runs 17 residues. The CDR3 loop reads CVSSLEGAPGLADTQYF. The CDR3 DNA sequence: TGCGTCAGCAGCTTGGAGGGCGCGCCGGGACTAGCAGATACGCAGTATTTT.